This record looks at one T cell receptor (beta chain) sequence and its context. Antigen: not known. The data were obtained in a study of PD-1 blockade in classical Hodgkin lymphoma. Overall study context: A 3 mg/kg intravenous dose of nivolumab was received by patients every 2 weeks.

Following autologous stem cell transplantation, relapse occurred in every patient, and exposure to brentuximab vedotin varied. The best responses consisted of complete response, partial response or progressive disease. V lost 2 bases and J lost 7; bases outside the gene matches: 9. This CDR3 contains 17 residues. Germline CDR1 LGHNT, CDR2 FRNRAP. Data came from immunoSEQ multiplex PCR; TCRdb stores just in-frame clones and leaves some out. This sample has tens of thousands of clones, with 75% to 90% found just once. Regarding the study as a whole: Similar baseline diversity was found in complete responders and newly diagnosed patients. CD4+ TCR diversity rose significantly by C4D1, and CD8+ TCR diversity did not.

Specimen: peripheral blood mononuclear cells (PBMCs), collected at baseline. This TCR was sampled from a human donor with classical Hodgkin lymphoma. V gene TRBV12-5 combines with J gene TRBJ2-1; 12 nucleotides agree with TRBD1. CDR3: CASGLPPGQGAQNEQFF. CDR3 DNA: TGTGCTAGTGGTTTGCCTCCGGGACAGGGGGCGCAAAATGAGCAGTTCTTC.